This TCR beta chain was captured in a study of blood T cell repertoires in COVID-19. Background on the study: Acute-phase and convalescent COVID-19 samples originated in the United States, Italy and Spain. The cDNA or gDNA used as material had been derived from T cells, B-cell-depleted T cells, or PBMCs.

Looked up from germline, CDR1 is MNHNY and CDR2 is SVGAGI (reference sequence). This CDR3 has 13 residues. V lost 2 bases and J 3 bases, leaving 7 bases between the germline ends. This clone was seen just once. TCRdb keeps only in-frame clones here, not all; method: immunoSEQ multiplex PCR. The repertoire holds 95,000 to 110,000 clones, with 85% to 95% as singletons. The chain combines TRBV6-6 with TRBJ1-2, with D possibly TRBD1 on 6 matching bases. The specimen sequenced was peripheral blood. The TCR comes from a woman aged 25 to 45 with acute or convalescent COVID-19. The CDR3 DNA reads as TGTGCCAGCAGTTACAAGGGGGACTATGGCTACACCTTC. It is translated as CASSYKGDYGYTF.